These T cell receptor beta chains were read from a single sample in a study of blood T cell repertoires in COVID-19. Measured with immunoSEQ multiplex PCR; TCRdb has only the in-frame clones, and not every one. The data hold 180,000 or so clones, with roughly 83% observed a single time. Input material: PBMCs or T cells enriched from blood (not recorded which). All receptors come from a man aged 35 to 55 with acute COVID-19. Each CDR3 is given with its conserved first and last residue. Fields, in order: V gene, D gene, J gene, CDR3 DNA, CDR3 protein. A D gene is named only where the DNA matches it firmly.

TRBV7-3	TRBD2	TRBJ2-1	TGTGCCAGCAGCTTAACGGCTAGCGGGAGCCTTGAGCAGTTCTTC	CASSLTASGSLEQFF
TRBV12-5	TRBD2	TRBJ2-1	TGTGCTAGTGGTTTGACTAGCGGGATACCCAATGAGCAGTTCTTC	CASGLTSGIPNEQFF
TRBV7-2	NA	TRBJ2-7	TGTGCCAGCAGCTTATCGAGGAGGAGTCCCTACGAGCAGTACTTC	CASSLSRRSPYEQYF
TRBV7-3	TRBD1	TRBJ1-2	TGTGCCAGCAGTCCGGACAGGGGCGCCTTTGATGGCTACACCTTC	CASSPDRGAFDGYTF
TRBV12-3/TRBV12-4	TRBD1	TRBJ1-2	TGTGCCAGCACCTGGACAGGCCCGGGAGGCTACACCTTC	CASTWTGPGGYTF
TRBV29-1	TRBD2	TRBJ2-1	TGCATAGTCCGGCCCCAAGCGGGAGAGTCCAATGAGCAGTTCTTC	CIVRPQAGESNEQFF
TRBV14	TRBD2	TRBJ2-7	TGTGCCAGCAGCCCCAGCGGGAGAGGGACATACGAGCAGTACTTC	CASSPSGRGTYEQYF
TRBV30	NA	TRBJ1-1	TGTGCCTTCCACCGGGTCGGGCATCAGGGCACTGAAGCTTTCTTT	CAFHRVGHQGTEAFF
TRBV12-3/TRBV12-4	NA	TRBJ1-1	TGTGCCAGCAGTTCGTTCAGGGTGATAGCTTTCTTT	CASSSFRVIAFF
TRBV15	NA	TRBJ2-3	TGTGCCACCAGCCCCCAAAACACAGATACGCAGTATTTT	CATSPQNTDTQYF
TRBV5-1	TRBD2	TRBJ2-2	TGCGCCAGCAGCTTGGCGTCGTACAGCGGGAGGGAGACCGGGGAGCTGTTTTTT	CASSLASYSGRETGELFF
TRBV7-2	TRBD1	TRBJ1-6	TGTGCCAGCAGATCCCCTCCGGGACAGGCCGTCAATTCACCCCTCCACTTT	CASRSPPGQAVNSPLHF